This passage covers 18 T cell receptor beta chains from one sample sequenced in a study of beta chain features in type 1 diabetes. Every isolated RNA sample was fully reverse transcribed, so sequencing captured expressed TCRB transcripts. Some clones are missing from TCRdb's copy, which holds only in-frame ones; the method was immunoSEQ multiplex PCR. The data contain 95,000 to 110,000 clones, under 30% of them seen just once; the ten biggest clones take up around 0.5%. These receptors lack a known antigen. Points from the study as a whole: Moderately but significantly shorter TCRB CDR3s were found in Type 1 diabetes patients in all four CD4+ subsets.

The sequenced material came from central memory CD4+ T cells from blood. These receptors all stem from a woman between 18 and 30 years old with type 1 diabetes.

The sample holds a few counts of this clone. The chain is built from TRBV10-3 and TRBJ2-3; 9 bases align to TRBD2. The CDR3 extends over 14 amino acids. The V segment lost 4 bases and the J segment 3 bases; nucleotides outside the gene matches: 2. Germline assignment: CDR1 ENHRY and CDR2 SYGVKD. The CDR3 region has the DNA TGTGCCATCAGTGGACTAGCGGAGACAGATACGCAGTATTTT. It codes for CAISGLAETDTQYF.

V usage is TRBV25-1 and J usage is TRBJ2-2, with 7 bases that match TRBD2. CDR3 length: 14 amino acids. Germline V gene sequence: CDR1 MGHDK, CDR2 SYGVNS. Unmatched junction bases numbered 4, after V lost 3 bases and J lost 6 bases. CDR3 in amino acids: CASSEAGVAGELFF. The CDR3 bases are TGTGCCAGCAGTGAGGCGGGAGTAGCCGGGGAGCTGTTTTTT.

This clone was seen only a few times. The CDR3 region has the DNA TGTGCCAGCGCTCCCTCGACAGGGGGGCGAGAGACCCAGTACTTC. Its translation: CASAPSTGGRETQYF. The rearrangement joins TRBV2 to TRBJ2-5, with TRBD1 matching over 9 bases. Trimming cost V 8 bases and J 4 bases; bases outside gene matches: 11. This CDR3 region has 15 residues. The V gene's germline CDR1 is SNHLY and CDR2 FYNNEI.

This clone has only a few counts. This sequence joins TRBV5-1 and TRBJ2-1, with a possible D match to TRBD2 (6 bases). This CDR3 is 16 amino acids long. The V gene lost 1 base and the J gene lost 3 bases, with 14 bases spanning the gap. Germline assignment: CDR1 SGHRS and CDR2 YFSETQ. The CDR3 loop is CASSLNPSAIYNEQFF. CDR3 coding DNA: TGCGCCAGCAGCTTGAATCCTAGCGCGATCTACAATGAGCAGTTCTTC.

This clone was counted between two and nine times. The chain couples TRBV7-9 to TRBJ2-1; D is possibly TRBD2 (6 bases). This CDR3 region has 15 residues. V was shortened by 6 bases and J by 7 bases, with 19 bases between the two germline ends. Germline assignment: CDR1 SEHNR and CDR2 FQNEAQ (reference sequence). CDR3 sequence reads: CASSIGTPPWNEQFF. The CDR3 bases are TGTGCCAGCAGTATAGGGACTCCTCCTTGGAATGAGCAGTTCTTC.

The chain couples TRBV5-5 to TRBJ1-4; D ambiguous. Per the germline V gene, CDR1 is SGHKS and CDR2 is YYEKEE (reference sequence). V was cut by 3 bases and J by 8 bases, with 11 bases left in between. CDR3 length: 13 amino acids. The CDR3 bases are TGTGCCAGCAGCTCCACCGGGAGGGAAAAACTGTTTTTT. It specifies CASSSTGREKLFF.

This chain connects TRBV27 to TRBJ1-5; the D gene is possibly TRBD1 (6 bases). This CDR3 spans 13 amino acids. Trimming took 5 bases from V and 7 from J, leaving 12 bases between them. The germline gives CDR1 MNHEY, CDR2 SMNVEV (reference sequence). CDR3 sequence: CASSQQGWQPQHF. CDR3 in DNA: TGTGCCAGCAGTCAACAGGGTTGGCAGCCCCAGCATTTT.

This clone was seen more than once but under ten times. V usage is TRBV19 and J usage is TRBJ2-5, with a tentative D call TRBD2 (6 bases). The CDR3 totals 16 residues. CDR1 and CDR2 from the germline V gene are LNHDA and SQIVND (reference sequence). Trimming shortened V by 4 bases and J by 1 base, and 16 bases separated the two germline ends. CDR3 in amino acids: CASSRIGGSGQETQYF. The CDR3 DNA reads as TGTGCCAGTAGTAGAATCGGGGGTAGTGGCCAAGAGACCCAGTACTTC.

The chain is built from TRBV29-1 and TRBJ2-4; 13 positions match TRBD2. CDR3 length equals 14 residues. CDR1 and CDR2 from the germline V gene are SQVTM and ANQGSEA. The ends lost 5 bases at V and 7 bases at J; junction bases unmatched: 5. CDR3 bases: TGCAGCGTTTTACTAGCGGGAGGGGGGAACATTCAGTACTTC. It encodes CSVLLAGGGNIQYF.

The rearrangement joins TRBV11-2 to TRBJ1-6, with D hard to call. Deletions cut 5 bases from V and 10 bases from J, with 12 bases between. The germline V gene encodes CDR1 SGHAT and CDR2 FQNNGV. The CDR3 loop spans 13 amino acids. The CDR3, as DNA: TGTGCCAGCAGCCCATCGTCGGTCTCACCCCTCCACTTT. Amino acids: CASSPSSVSPLHF.

The sample holds a few counts of this clone. The chain links TRBV7-9 to TRBJ1-3; D perhaps matches TRBD1 (5 bases). The CDR3 runs 15 residues. Trimming stripped 4 bases from V and 5 bases from J, with 15 bases between. Germline V lookup: CDR1 SEHNR, CDR2 FQNEAQ (reference sequence). The CDR3 DNA follows: TGTGCCAGCAGCTACACAGGCAACCCCAGAAACACCATATATTTT. Protein: CASSYTGNPRNTIYF.

This chain uses TRBV6-1 with TRBJ1-2; a weak D match, TRBD1 (6 bases). V was pared by 0 bases and J by 8 bases, with 7 bases between. CDR1 and CDR2 (germline): MNHNS, SASEGT. There are 12 residues in the CDR3. The CDR3 DNA sequence: TGTGCCAGCAGTGAAGCAAGGGGGGGCTACACCTTC. Amino acids: CASSEARGGYTF.

The chain combines TRBV27 with TRBJ2-1, with TRBD2 matching over 10 bases. V was pared by 5 bases and J by 3 bases, with 13 bases of the junction left unmatched. Germline assignment: CDR1 MNHEY and CDR2 SMNVEV (reference sequence). This CDR3 spans 18 amino acids. CDR3 sequence reads: CASSPGSGRANIYNEQFF. The DNA for the CDR3 is TGTGCCAGCAGTCCAGGAAGCGGGAGGGCCAATATCTACAATGAGCAGTTCTTC.

The rearrangement joins TRBV29-1 to TRBJ2-1; the D gene is possibly TRBD2 (6 bases). The CDR3 runs 11 residues. The germline V and J ends were trimmed by 4 bases and 12 bases, with 13 bases remaining between them. From germline, CDR1 is SQVTM and CDR2 ANQGSEA. CDR3 protein: CSVGAGTLQFF. CDR3 nucleotide sequence: TGCAGCGTTGGGGCCGGGACTTTGCAGTTCTTC.

There are a few counts of this clone. The V call is TRBV5-6, the J call TRBJ1-2; no definite D call. V gave up 6 bases and J gave up 2 bases, with 11 bases separating them. The CDR3 is 13 residues long. Germline V gives CDR1 SGHDT, CDR2 YYEEEE. The CDR3 spells CASTPGENYGYTF. Here the CDR3 DNA reads TGTGCCAGCACCCCCGGGGAAAACTATGGCTACACCTTC.

This clone occurred a few times. The CDR3: CASIRSGRGYNEQFF. CDR3 DNA sequence: TGTGCCAGCATCCGTAGCGGGAGGGGGTACAATGAGCAGTTCTTC. The V call is TRBV11-2, the J call TRBJ2-1, with 11 bases identical to TRBD2. The CDR3 totals 15 residues. Germline CDR1 SGHAT, CDR2 FQNNGV. J gave up 4 bases and V 7 bases, and 6 bases lay outside the gene matches.

The chain combines TRBV6-6 with TRBJ1-5; tentative D call: TRBD1 (5 bases). Germline V CDR1 and CDR2: MNHNY, SVGAGI (reference sequence). V gave up 10 bases and J gave up 5 bases, with 12 bases separating them. The CDR3 is made up of 12 amino acids. CDR3 protein: CATREMDQPQHF. The CDR3 region has the DNA TGTGCCACCAGGGAGATGGATCAGCCCCAGCATTTT.

This clone was seen once. The rearrangement uses TRBV6-1 and TRBJ2-2; TRBD1 might be the D (5 bases). Germline V lookup: CDR1 MNHNS, CDR2 SASEGT. The CDR3 has 13 amino acids. V lost 8 bases and J 6 bases, leaving 13 bases between the germline ends. The CDR3 nucleotides read TGTGCCAGCGCCAGGGATTCACCCGGGGAGCTGTTTTTT. This encodes CASARDSPGELFF.